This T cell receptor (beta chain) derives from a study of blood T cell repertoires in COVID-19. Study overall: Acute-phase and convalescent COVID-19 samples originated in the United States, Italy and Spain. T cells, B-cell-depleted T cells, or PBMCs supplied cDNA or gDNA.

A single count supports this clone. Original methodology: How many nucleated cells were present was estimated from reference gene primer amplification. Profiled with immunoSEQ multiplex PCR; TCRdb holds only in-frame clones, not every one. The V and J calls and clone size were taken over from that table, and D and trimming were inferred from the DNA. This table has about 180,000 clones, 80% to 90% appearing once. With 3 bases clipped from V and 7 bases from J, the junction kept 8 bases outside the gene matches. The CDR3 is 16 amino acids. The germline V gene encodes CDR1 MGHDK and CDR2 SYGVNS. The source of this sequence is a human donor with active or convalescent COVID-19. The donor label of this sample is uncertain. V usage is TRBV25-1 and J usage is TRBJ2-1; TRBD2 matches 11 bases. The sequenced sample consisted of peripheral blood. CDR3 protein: CASSEWASGRKNEQFF. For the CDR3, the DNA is TGTGCCAGCAGTGAGTGGGCTAGCGGGAGGAAGAATGAGCAGTTCTTC.